This TCR beta chain originates from a study of HIV-infected patients and healthy controls. Alpha and beta constant-region primers primed reverse transcription of 400 to 500 ng RNA. Separate chain-specific third strand synthesis with multiplexing indices produced the alpha and beta libraries. TCRdb re-analysed the 5' RACE reads in MiXCR, keeping a single row per CDR3 protein. Here the sample spans approximately 22,000 distinct CDR3 sequences, roughly 7.9% being singletons. This clonotype was seen a few times. Its antigen is not identified. V shed 2 bases and J 5 bases; nucleotides not matched to a gene: 16. CDR3 length equals 18 residues. CDR1 is ENHRY and CDR2 is SYGVKD in the germline V gene. Study-wide findings and caveats: During therapy, HIV-associated CDR3s fell significantly in frequency, while CMV-associated CDR3s did not change significantly.

The repertoire came from unfractionated whole blood and reflected all unsorted peripheral T cells. The rearrangement links TRBV10-3 to TRBJ2-5, with 8 bases that match TRBD2. Sequencing was carried out using blood. This receptor was taken from an adult in good health. The CDR3, as DNA: TGTGCCATCAGTGAGAGGGTCGTCCTCAGCGGGGGTGAGGAGACCCAGTACTTC. As protein: CAISERVVLSGGEETQYF.